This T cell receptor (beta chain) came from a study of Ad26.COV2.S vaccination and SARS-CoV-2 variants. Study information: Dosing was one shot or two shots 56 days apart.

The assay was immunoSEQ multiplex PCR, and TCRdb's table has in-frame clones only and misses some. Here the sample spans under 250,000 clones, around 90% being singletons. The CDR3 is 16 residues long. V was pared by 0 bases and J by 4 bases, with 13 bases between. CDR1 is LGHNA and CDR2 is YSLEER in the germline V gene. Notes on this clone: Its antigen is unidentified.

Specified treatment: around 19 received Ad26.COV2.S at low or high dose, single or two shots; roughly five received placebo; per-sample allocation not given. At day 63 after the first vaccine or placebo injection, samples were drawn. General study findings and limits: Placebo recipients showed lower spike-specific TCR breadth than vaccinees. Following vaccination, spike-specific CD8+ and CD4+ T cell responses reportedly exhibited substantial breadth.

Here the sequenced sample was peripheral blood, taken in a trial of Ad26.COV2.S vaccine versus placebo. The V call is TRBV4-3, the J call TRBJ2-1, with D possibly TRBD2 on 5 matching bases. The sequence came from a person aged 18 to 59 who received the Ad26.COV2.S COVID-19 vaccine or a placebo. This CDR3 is CASSQDLTGNYNEQFF. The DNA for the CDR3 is TGCGCCAGCAGCCAAGATTTGACGGGGAATTACAATGAGCAGTTCTTC.